A selection of T cell receptor beta chains follows, all from one sample in a study of T cell responses to AZD1222 COVID-19 vaccine. TCRdb's table, derived via immunoSEQ multiplex PCR, lists solely in-frame clones and lacks some. This table has some 120,000 clones, 88% appearing once. The sequencing here drew on peripheral blood, taken on day 0 of MenACWY control vaccination. The receptors here all came from an adult in good health. Both conserved end residues are part of each CDR3. Each record gives: V gene, clone size, J gene, D gene, CDR3 DNA, CDR3 protein. A D gene is named only where the DNA matches it firmly. Clone size is shown for a subset of rows, as once, few, many or a class of expanded clone.

v_call: TRBV11-3; clone_size: -; j_call: TRBJ2-7; d_call: TRBD1; cdr3_nt: TGTGCCAGCAGCAAAGAAGTGACAGGGGGGTCCTACGAGCAGTACTTC; cdr3_aa: CASSKEVTGGSYEQYF
v_call: TRBV28; clone_size: -; j_call: TRBJ1-1; d_call: -; cdr3_nt: TGTGCCAGCAATCTCCCCGCCGCGTACACTGAAGCTTTCTTT; cdr3_aa: CASNLPAAYTEAFF
v_call: TRBV18; clone_size: -; j_call: TRBJ2-7; d_call: -; cdr3_nt: TGTGCCAGCTCACCAAGGACAGTTCGATGGGAGCAGTACTTC; cdr3_aa: CASSPRTVRWEQYF
v_call: TRBV5-1; clone_size: -; j_call: TRBJ1-3; d_call: -; cdr3_nt: TGCGCCAGCAGCTTGGGGGACATCTCTGGAAACACCATATATTTT; cdr3_aa: CASSLGDISGNTIYF
v_call: TRBV28; clone_size: -; j_call: TRBJ1-2; d_call: TRBD1; cdr3_nt: TGTGCCAGCAGTATACAGGGGCGGTTGGTGGATGGCTACACCTTC; cdr3_aa: CASSIQGRLVDGYTF
v_call: TRBV18; clone_size: -; j_call: TRBJ2-2; d_call: -; cdr3_nt: TGTGCCAGCCGGGACATAAACACCGGGGAGCTGTTTTTT; cdr3_aa: CASRDINTGELFF
v_call: TRBV29-1; clone_size: -; j_call: TRBJ2-7; d_call: TRBD1; cdr3_nt: TGCAGCGTTTTAGGGGGCACCTACGAGCAGTACTTC; cdr3_aa: CSVLGGTYEQYF
v_call: TRBV24-1; clone_size: -; j_call: TRBJ2-5; d_call: TRBD2; cdr3_nt: TGTGCCACCAGTGATCCGCGGACTAGCGGGATGGAGACCCAGTACTTC; cdr3_aa: CATSDPRTSGMETQYF
v_call: TRBV28; clone_size: -; j_call: TRBJ1-1; d_call: -; cdr3_nt: TGTGCCAGCAGTTTATTGGGTCGGGGGATGGACACTGAAGCTTTCTTT; cdr3_aa: CASSLLGRGMDTEAFF
v_call: TRBV12-3/TRBV12-4; clone_size: -; j_call: TRBJ1-1; d_call: -; cdr3_nt: TGTGCCAGCAGGTGGGACGGGGACACTGAAGCTTTCTTT; cdr3_aa: CASRWDGDTEAFF
v_call: TRBV4-1; clone_size: -; j_call: TRBJ2-7; d_call: -; cdr3_nt: TGCGCCACCAGACCCATGGGGGGTAAGGAGCAGTACTTC; cdr3_aa: CATRPMGGKEQYF
v_call: TRBV4-1; clone_size: -; j_call: TRBJ1-2; d_call: -; cdr3_nt: TGCGCCAGCAGCCAGGTCGAGGGGAGGGACTATGGCTACACCTTC; cdr3_aa: CASSQVEGRDYGYTF
v_call: TRBV19; clone_size: many; j_call: TRBJ2-1; d_call: -; cdr3_nt: TGTGCCAGTAGTACGGGTCTCGGCGAGCAGTTCTTC; cdr3_aa: CASSTGLGEQFF
v_call: TRBV7-3; clone_size: -; j_call: TRBJ2-7; d_call: -; cdr3_nt: TGTGCCAGCAGTATTTTTGGGTCCGACGAGCAGTACTTC; cdr3_aa: CASSIFGSDEQYF
v_call: TRBV9; clone_size: -; j_call: TRBJ2-2; d_call: -; cdr3_nt: TGTGCCAGCAGCGTAGTAGCAGGGGCGAAATCGGCGTCCGGGGAGCTGTTTTTT; cdr3_aa: CASSVVAGAKSASGELFF
v_call: TRBV15; clone_size: -; j_call: TRBJ1-5; d_call: -; cdr3_nt: TGTGCCACGGACGCTGGGGGGTCCGGGGGTCAGCCCCAGCATTTT; cdr3_aa: CATDAGGSGGQPQHF
v_call: TRBV30; clone_size: -; j_call: TRBJ2-7; d_call: TRBD1; cdr3_nt: TGTGCCTGGAGTGACCCTCACGGACAGGTCTACGAGCAGTACTTC; cdr3_aa: CAWSDPHGQVYEQYF
v_call: TRBV3-1/TRBV3-2; clone_size: -; j_call: TRBJ2-1; d_call: TRBD2; cdr3_nt: TGTGCCAGCAGCCAACGGAGCGGGGAGAGCTCCTACAATGAGCAGTTCTTC; cdr3_aa: CASSQRSGESSYNEQFF
v_call: TRBV4-1; clone_size: -; j_call: TRBJ2-4; d_call: TRBD2; cdr3_nt: TGCGCCAGCAGCCAGCCCGGGGGGAACAGAGAAAACATTCAGTACTTC; cdr3_aa: CASSQPGGNRENIQYF
v_call: TRBV27; clone_size: -; j_call: TRBJ2-3; d_call: TRBD2; cdr3_nt: TGTGCCAGCAGTTCGGGGGACTATTCAGATACGCAGTATTTT; cdr3_aa: CASSSGDYSDTQYF
v_call: TRBV20-1; clone_size: -; j_call: TRBJ1-1; d_call: -; cdr3_nt: TGCAGTGCTAGTCAGGTGAACACTGAAGCTTTCTTT; cdr3_aa: CSASQVNTEAFF
v_call: TRBV24-1; clone_size: -; j_call: TRBJ2-1; d_call: -; cdr3_nt: TGTGCCACCAGTGATTTGCGGGGGACGGGGTACAATGAGCAGTTCTTC; cdr3_aa: CATSDLRGTGYNEQFF
v_call: TRBV24-1; clone_size: -; j_call: TRBJ2-2; d_call: -; cdr3_nt: TGTGCCACCAGTGATTTTGTATTACCGGGTAGCGGAGTAACCGGGGAGCTGTTTTTT; cdr3_aa: CATSDFVLPGSGVTGELFF
v_call: TRBV2; clone_size: once; j_call: TRBJ1-6; d_call: -; cdr3_nt: TGTGCCAGCAGTGAAGCCGACCCCTGGGCGGATTCACCCCTCCACTTT; cdr3_aa: CASSEADPWADSPLHF
v_call: TRBV5-1; clone_size: -; j_call: TRBJ2-1; d_call: -; cdr3_nt: TGCGCCAGCAGCTGGAGCCAGGGTAGCTCCTACAATGAGCAGTTCTTC; cdr3_aa: CASSWSQGSSYNEQFF
v_call: TRBV5-1; clone_size: -; j_call: TRBJ2-2; d_call: -; cdr3_nt: TGCGCCAGCAGCACCAACCGGCAGGGGAGAAATACCGGGGAGCTGTTTTTT; cdr3_aa: CASSTNRQGRNTGELFF
v_call: TRBV9; clone_size: -; j_call: TRBJ1-2; d_call: -; cdr3_nt: TGTGCCAGCAGCGTAGGAGACGCAACCCCAATAACCTATGGCTACACCTTC; cdr3_aa: CASSVGDATPITYGYTF
v_call: TRBV7-3; clone_size: -; j_call: TRBJ2-5; d_call: TRBD2; cdr3_nt: TGTGCCAGCAGCCCTAGCGGGATCAGAGAGACCCAGTACTTC; cdr3_aa: CASSPSGIRETQYF
v_call: TRBV10-2; clone_size: -; j_call: TRBJ2-5; d_call: -; cdr3_nt: TGCGCCAGCACCAGGGGGTTAGCGGATGGCCCCACCCAGTACTTC; cdr3_aa: CASTRGLADGPTQYF
v_call: TRBV11-2; clone_size: -; j_call: TRBJ2-7; d_call: -; cdr3_nt: TGTGCCAGCAGCTTAATAGAATACCACGAGCAGTACTTC; cdr3_aa: CASSLIEYHEQYF
v_call: TRBV2; clone_size: -; j_call: TRBJ2-6; d_call: -; cdr3_nt: TGTGCCAGCAGTGAAGCGCTTCCCGGCTTAGGTTTTGGGGCCAACGTCCTGACTTTC; cdr3_aa: CASSEALPGLGFGANVLTF
v_call: TRBV9; clone_size: -; j_call: TRBJ1-3; d_call: -; cdr3_nt: TGTGCCAGCAGCGTCGCGCTCTTTGGAAACACCATATATTTT; cdr3_aa: CASSVALFGNTIYF
v_call: TRBV25-1; clone_size: -; j_call: TRBJ2-1; d_call: -; cdr3_nt: TGTGCCAGCAGTGAATTCTCTCCCAATGAGCAGTTCTTC; cdr3_aa: CASSEFSPNEQFF
v_call: TRBV28; clone_size: -; j_call: TRBJ2-7; d_call: -; cdr3_nt: TGTGCCAGCCTAGGGGCTAGCAAGAGCTCCTACGAGCAGTACTTC; cdr3_aa: CASLGASKSSYEQYF
v_call: TRBV12-5; clone_size: -; j_call: TRBJ2-5; d_call: TRBD2; cdr3_nt: TGTGCTAGTGGAACTGGACTAGCGGGAGAGACCCAGTACTTC; cdr3_aa: CASGTGLAGETQYF
v_call: TRBV9; clone_size: -; j_call: TRBJ2-2; d_call: -; cdr3_nt: TGTGCCAGCAGCGTAGAATCCACCGGGGAGCTGTTTTTT; cdr3_aa: CASSVESTGELFF
v_call: TRBV28; clone_size: -; j_call: TRBJ2-7; d_call: -; cdr3_nt: TGTGCCAGCAGTTTATTGGTTAGCGAGCAGTACTTC; cdr3_aa: CASSLLVSEQYF
v_call: TRBV7-9; clone_size: once; j_call: TRBJ1-2; d_call: -; cdr3_nt: TGTGCCAGCAGGCGGGGGAACTATGGCTACACCTTC; cdr3_aa: CASRRGNYGYTF
v_call: TRBV7-9; clone_size: -; j_call: TRBJ2-1; d_call: -; cdr3_nt: TGTGCCAGCAGCTTATTTAGCTTGAGCTCCTACAATGAGCAGTTCTTC; cdr3_aa: CASSLFSLSSYNEQFF
v_call: TRBV23-1; clone_size: -; j_call: TRBJ1-5; d_call: TRBD1; cdr3_nt: TGCGCCAGCAGTCATTCAAACCTACCCACCCGGGACAGCCGCAATCAGCCCCAGCATTTT; cdr3_aa: CASSHSNLPTRDSRNQPQHF
v_call: TRBV10-3; clone_size: -; j_call: TRBJ2-3; d_call: TRBD2; cdr3_nt: TGTGCCATCAGTGGGATCCTAGCGGGAGTGGCAGATACGCAGTATTTT; cdr3_aa: CAISGILAGVADTQYF
v_call: TRBV5-1; clone_size: -; j_call: TRBJ2-1; d_call: -; cdr3_nt: TGCGCCAGCAGCTTGGCCCGCGGCGGCTCCTACAATGAGCAGTTCTTC; cdr3_aa: CASSLARGGSYNEQFF
v_call: TRBV19; clone_size: -; j_call: TRBJ2-2; d_call: -; cdr3_nt: TGTGCCAGTAGTCGGGGGGCGGGGTCACGATCGAACACCGGGGAGCTGTTTTTT; cdr3_aa: CASSRGAGSRSNTGELFF